Listed here is a single T cell receptor (beta chain). The antigen it recognizes is unknown. The input lacks base qualities; no much larger clone sits a single base away. The data originate from a study of shared clonotypes between healthy human individuals (dated by TCRdb to about 2020). Background on the whole study: The cohort comprised two women and a few men aged 18 to 49 years. For each donor, CD4 naive and CD4 memory were each run on three plates, CD8 naive on two plates, and CD8 memory on one plate. Blood TCR repertoires of several healthy adults were deeply sequenced to estimate repertoire size and the extent of clonotype sharing between individuals. To increase sequencing depth and limit assay-specific biases, different laboratories used diverse techniques to prepare libraries and sequence TCR repertoires. Each donor's leukapheresis produced roughly between roughly 0.94 and 9.5 billion PBMCs. The paper as a whole reports these results and caveats: Around 5% of naive CD4, around 3.5% of naive CD8, 2.3% of memory CD4, and approximately 0.39% of memory CD8 clonotypes were shared across several donors. Based on pairwise subsampling, the degree of clonotype sharing among donors was expected to be affected by sequencing depth. Even with the large sequencing depth, rarefaction of the sorted-subset datasets indicated that sequencing was incomplete. Compared with non-shared clonotypes, clonotypes shared by all four sorted-subset donors had higher generation probabilities. Sampling was restricted to blood, and TCR repertoires in tissue are likely to differ from TCR repertoires in blood. Estimated clonotype richness was generally larger for naive than for memory subsets. Because the study included a small number of donors, the genetic and exposure-history diversity represented was limited.

Counted from cysteine to phenylalanine, this CDR3 has 17 amino acids. Left in the record is the CDR3 DNA by itself, 51 bases read in frame from the first base. Germline trimming: 2 bases from V, 9 bases from J; junction bases outside gene matches: 15. For CDR1 and CDR2, the germline V gene lists SGHVS and FQNEAQ. TCR CDR3 regions were amplified from genomic DNA by multiplex PCR using the deep immunoSEQ assay. Extracted genomic DNA from each cell subset was spread evenly across all wells of several immunoSEQ 96-well plates, with each plate serving as a replicate. Each replicate PCR for sorted subsets received about 0.2 ug genomic DNA, equal to roughly 29,000 T cell genomes. Purified libraries were measured with a Qubit 3.0 fluorometer, size-checked on a Bioanalyzer 2100, and measured again with the KAPA Library Quantification kit. Every immunoSEQ 96-well plate was sequenced on a dedicated single-read 150-cycle Illumina NextSeq 550 flow cell. The study's own analysis went as follows. Because the immunoSEQ output included only junctional sequences and no quality scores, the filtering could not be the same as the filtering used for full-length reads. Sequences were annotated with PyIR, a Python wrapper for IgBLAST v1.9, using IMGT germline references to assign V/J genes and CDR3. Any read was removed if the V/J assignment was weak (E-value above 1e-6), the CDR3 was missing, or the read contained stop codons, out-of-frame junctions, or ambiguous translated residues. V3J clonotypes were defined as sequences sharing an identical inferred V gene, J gene, and CDR3 amino acid sequence. The percentage overlap between two repertoires was calculated by dividing the number of shared unique clonotypes by the size of the smaller repertoire. Three approaches were used to assess repertoire richness: RTK rarefaction, the Chao1 estimator, and Recon v2.1 estimates of unobserved clonotypes. Generation probabilities for all TCRbeta clonotypes obtained by the gDNA method from a handful of donors were computed using OLGA. In its TCRdb copy, this immuneACCESS table keeps in-frame sequences only and misses some clones. Where compared with another copy, unresolved V genes explain less than half of these, and the others have no known cause. That table is the source of V, J and clone size, and D and trimming were worked out from the DNA. The sample table lists about 2 million clones, around 96% of them with a count of one. Approximately 1.2% of the sample is in the top ten clones.

CD8 naive samples were obtained by positive selection for CCR7 among CD45RO-negative cells, yielding a CD45RA+CCR7+ population from which TemRA cells were excluded. The donors were healthy, HIV-negative adults who had no recently reported acute infections or vaccinations. Only Caucasian adults living in Nashville, Tennessee, USA were represented among the donors. Blood was collected by leukapheresis, and PBMCs were isolated by Ficoll-Histopaque density gradient centrifugation and then cryopreserved in liquid nitrogen vapor phase. Analytical flow cytometry was used to check the purity and quantity of each magnetically sorted T cell population. Each sorted fraction had its genomic DNA isolated and then quantified by UV absorbance on a Nanodrop 2000c.

The sequence was obtained from a young man in good health. The sequenced sample was naive CD8+ T cells sorted from blood. The label giving this sample's cell subset or site can be read as: CD45RA+CCR7+. Recombination joined TRBV7-8 with TRBJ2-7; TRBD2 lines up with 11 middle nucleotides. The nucleotide sequence is given as TGTGCCAGCAGCTTACCGGGGCAAGGGACTAGCGGATGGGGGCAGTACTTC. Protein translation: CASSLPGQGTSGWGQYF.